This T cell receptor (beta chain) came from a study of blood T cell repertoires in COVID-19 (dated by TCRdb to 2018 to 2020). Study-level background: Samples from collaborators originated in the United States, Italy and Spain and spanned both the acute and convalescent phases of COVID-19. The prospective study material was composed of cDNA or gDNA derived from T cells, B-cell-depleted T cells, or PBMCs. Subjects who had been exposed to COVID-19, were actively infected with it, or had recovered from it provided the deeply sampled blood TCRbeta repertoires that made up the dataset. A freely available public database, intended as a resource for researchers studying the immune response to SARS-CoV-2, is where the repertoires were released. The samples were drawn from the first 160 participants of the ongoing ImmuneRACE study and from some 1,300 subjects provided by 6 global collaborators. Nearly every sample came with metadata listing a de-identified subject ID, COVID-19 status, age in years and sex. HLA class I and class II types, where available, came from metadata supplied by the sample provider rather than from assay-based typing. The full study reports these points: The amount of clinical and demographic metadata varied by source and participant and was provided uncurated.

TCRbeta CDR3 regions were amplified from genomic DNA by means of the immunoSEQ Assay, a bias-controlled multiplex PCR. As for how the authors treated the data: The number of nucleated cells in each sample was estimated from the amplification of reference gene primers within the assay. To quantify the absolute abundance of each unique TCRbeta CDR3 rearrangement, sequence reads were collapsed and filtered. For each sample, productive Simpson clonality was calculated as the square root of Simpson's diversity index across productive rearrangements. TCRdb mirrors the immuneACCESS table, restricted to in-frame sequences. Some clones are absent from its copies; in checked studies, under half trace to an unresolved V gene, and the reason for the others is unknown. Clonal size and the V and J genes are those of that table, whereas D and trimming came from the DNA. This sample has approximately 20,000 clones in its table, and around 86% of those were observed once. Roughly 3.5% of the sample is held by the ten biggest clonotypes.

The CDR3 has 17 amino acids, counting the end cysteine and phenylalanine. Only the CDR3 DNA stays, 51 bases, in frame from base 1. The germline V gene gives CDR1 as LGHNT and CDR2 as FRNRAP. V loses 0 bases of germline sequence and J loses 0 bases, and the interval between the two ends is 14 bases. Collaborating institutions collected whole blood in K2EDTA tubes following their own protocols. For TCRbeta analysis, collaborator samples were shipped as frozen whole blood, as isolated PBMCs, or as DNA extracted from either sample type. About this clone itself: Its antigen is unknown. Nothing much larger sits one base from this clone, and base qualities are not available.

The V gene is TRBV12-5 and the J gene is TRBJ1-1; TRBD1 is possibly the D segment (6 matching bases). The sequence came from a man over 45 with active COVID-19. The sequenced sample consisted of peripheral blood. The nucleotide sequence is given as TGTGCTAGTGGTTTGGTAACAGGGAGCCCGTTGAACACTGAAGCTTTCTTT. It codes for CASGLVTGSPLNTEAFF. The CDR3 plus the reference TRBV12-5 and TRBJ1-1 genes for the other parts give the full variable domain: DARVTQTPRHKVTEMGQEVTMRCQPILGHNTVFWYRQTMMQGLELLAYFRNRAPLDDSGMPKDRFSAEMPDATLATLKIQPSEPRDSAVYFCASGLVTGSPLNTEAFFGQGTRLTVV.